Listed below are T cell receptor beta chains from one sample, sequenced in a study of blood T cells in healthy people across ages. TCRdb redid the calling of the 5' RACE reads with MiXCR, one entry per CDR3 protein. The sample carries about 2 million distinct CDR3 sequences, 40% to 55% recorded once. Material: blood. The receptors shown here come from a woman aged 40 to 49 in good health. The CDR3 runs from the conserved cysteine through the conserved F or W. Fields, in order: V gene, CDR3 protein.

V gene: TRBV6-5
CDR3 protein: CASSYAGGRNQPQHF

V gene: TRBV3-1
CDR3 protein: CASSQDRQVGTQYF

V gene: TRBV12-3/TRBV12-4
CDR3 protein: CASSLEVDVGTDTQYF

V gene: TRBV12-3/TRBV12-4
CDR3 protein: CASTAYGKEKLFF

V gene: TRBV4-1
CDR3 protein: CASSQEDSGWVTQYF

V gene: TRBV28
CDR3 protein: CAIGRIGRVYEQYF

V gene: TRBV28
CDR3 protein: CASSGDSEETQYF

V gene: TRBV29-1
CDR3 protein: CSVERASGGPPNNEQYF

V gene: TRBV28
CDR3 protein: CASSSGRQPSNYGYTF

V gene: TRBV15
CDR3 protein: CATSRDRRGYEQYF

V gene: TRBV15
CDR3 protein: CATSGRGGTRKNVQYF

V gene: TRBV20-1
CDR3 protein: CSASSGDQPQHF

V gene: TRBV5-1
CDR3 protein: CASSSGTRALNEQFF

V gene: TRBV18
CDR3 protein: CASSPRDRRWYGYTF

V gene: TRBV20-1
CDR3 protein: CSARSGAGLNQPQHF

V gene: TRBV6-6
CDR3 protein: CASSYSFEAEQYF